This TCR beta chain derives from a study of cytomegalovirus exposure and HLA in healthy donors (TCRdb year 2017). Some background on the complete study: In an earlier analysis of approximately 500 of the donors, 250 to 350 Gb of sequence data and 100 million or so unique TCR beta sequences from approximately 180 million T cells were reported. In a later analysis, previously published TCR beta repertoires from about 670 donors were re-analyzed and high-resolution HLA genotyping was added so that TCR occurrence patterns could be studied. Donor age, sex, ethnicity and CMV serostatus were compiled alongside the repertoire data. An earlier analysis of roughly 580 of the donors used high-throughput TCR beta sequencing to judge whether each TCR beta V gene segment behaved as functional or pseudogenic. Besides the first cohort of approximately 670 subjects, a separate validation cohort made up of roughly 120 different subjects was used. HLA typing included class I and class II loci at four-digit resolution. Because of strong linkage in the cohort, 4 to 6 DR-DQ haplotypes were treated as single units for association and clustering. The aim of the study was to test whether cataloging public T cell receptors could identify signatures of past pathogen exposure. Around 300 gigabases of sequencing data and tens of millions of unique TCR sequences were included in an early release covering roughly 700 HLA-typed donors. The study used immunosequencing to profile the T cell repertoires of approximately 650 subjects and linked those repertoires to cytomegalovirus serostatus. Among the roughly 430 genotyped donors, 81% belonged to the genetic ancestry cluster associated with self-reported Caucasian donors. In a later genetic analysis, genome-wide SNP genotypes for about three fifths of the roughly 670 donors were used, and that subset was treated as a discovery cohort. Every repertoire in the discovery cohort had been generated on one and the same sequencing platform. The later analysis used no new phenotypic data to find candidate immune exposures, relying instead on TCR beta sequences and their occurrence across donors. High-throughput TCR immunosequencing, statistical association of individual TCRs with disease status, and machine learning were combined to predict cytomegalovirus infection status. Across approximately 400 genotyped donors of the cohort, an average of roughly 250,000 unique TCR beta nucleotide sequences per donor were sequenced, and roughly 18% of those sequences were non-productive. The number of typed donors differed by locus: about 620-640 for A, B, C, DRB1 and DQB1; 522 for DQA1; over 600 for DPA1; and roughly 470 for DPB1. Summary of the overall study and its limitations: A later analysis found that HLA-associated TCR beta chains were more clonally expanded and had lower generation probabilities than equally common non-associated chains. Because HLA typing was unavailable for some donors at each locus, only the typed subset was used in association tests. Immune exposure information for the cohort was limited to CMV serostatus. In vitro tests confirmed that three of the cytomegalovirus-associated TCR beta chains recognize cytomegalovirus antigens. In a later analysis, 16,951 TCR beta sequences were associated with specific HLA alleles at a false discovery rate of 0.05. Strong co-occurrence of HLA alleles, especially DR and DQ, made assigning TCR associations to individual alleles difficult. Presence/absence analyses assumed roughly uniform sequencing depth across donors, an assumption that may not hold. A further reported finding was that TCR beta sequences accurately predicted the HLA-A and HLA-B alleles for most subjects in the first cohort. A later analysis found that most CMV-associated TCR beta chains appeared HLA-restricted, with HLA associations seemingly driven largely by CMV exposure. In the study, 150 to 200 TCR beta chains were listed as associated with cytomegalovirus. The cohort was sequenced for TCR beta chains only, and without alpha or paired-chain data the features that could be detected were limited. A later genetic analysis reported fewer N-insertions in productive TCRs among donors in an Asian-associated ancestry cluster than the approximately 700-donor mean. An association between a missense DCLRE1C variant and V-gene and J-gene trimming of TCR beta chains was found in a later genetic analysis and replicated in an independent cohort. According to the authors, the approach could potentially be generalized to other disease states and immunological phenotypes. According to a later analysis, TCR association rates differed among HLA loci, with DRB1 alleles showing the most associated TCRs and HLA-C alleles showing the fewest. The earlier analysis of almost 600 of the donors excluded some 16 rarely observed V segments, including chromosome 9 orphons, because counts were too low. In an earlier analysis of about 600 of the donors, most TCR beta V segments appeared in productive rearrangements about 87% or about 30% of the time, broadly matching IMGT annotations. Some IMGT-functional V segments, including TRBV6-2 and TRBV6-3, could not be distinguished by the 87-base-pair reads and were therefore excluded. Correlated functional status among segregating V segments might reflect linkage disequilibrium, but an unknown experimental factor could not be ruled out. The classifier was reported to diagnose cytomegalovirus status with high specificity and sensitivity in both the original and validation cohorts. A later analysis reported that several top co-occurrence clusters appeared linked to parvovirus B19, influenza, CMV and Epstein-Barr virus. The sequencing pipeline was judged likely to have produced a cluster of highly shared sequence variants as a technical artifact. Most TCR sequences were seen in very few donors, while some public TCRs were found in many individuals.

Concerning this clone: Which antigen it targets is not known. Base qualities are not at hand, and no much larger clone is one base apart.

The cohort consisted of hundreds of healthy bone marrow donors. At the time of sampling, every cohort member was nominally healthy, though immune exposures that went unrecorded were likely present. The donor was CMV seronegative and was included in the group of 352 seronegative cohort members. A peripheral blood sample was collected from each donor, and TCR beta sequencing was performed on peripheral blood mononuclear cells. Genomic DNA was extracted from the blood cell samples with the Qiagen DNeasy Blood Extraction Kit. Library preparation was by the immunoSEQ multiplex PCR assay. A mixture of 60 forward primers for TCR Vbeta segments and 13 reverse primers for TCR Jbeta segments was used in the multiplex PCR. Amplification of the CDR3 region of rearranged TCR beta genes was performed with a multiplex PCR assay on genomic DNA. Amplified TCR beta libraries were sequenced as 87-base-pair reads on the Illumina HiSeq System. The authors' pipeline ran thus. A later analysis counted some 80 million unique TCR beta chains across the 650 to 700 repertoires, and 10 million to 11 million of these chains were shared by at least two donors. A nearest-neighbor algorithm error-corrected the raw reads and collapsed the reads into unique sequences, merging closely related sequences to remove PCR and sequencing errors. CDR3 sequences were aligned to IMGT reference sequences to assign V, D and J gene segments. For a sequence to be retained, a match of at least six nucleotides was required to both a V gene segment and a J gene segment. A rearrangement was called productive if the CDR3 had no stop codons and remained in frame with V and J, and every other rearrangement was called non-productive. Following IMGT convention, CDR3 was defined as the stretch from the second conserved V-encoded cysteine up to the conserved J-encoded phenylalanine. In an earlier analysis of 587 of the donors, sequences lacking an unambiguous match to a single V gene segment were excluded. In an earlier analysis of about 590 of the donors, a V segment was called functional when productive rearrangements were above 56.7%, and segregating when the standard deviation between donors exceeded 5%. A statistical classification framework was built for diagnosing cytomegalovirus status from the catalog of TCR beta chain sequences. In a later analysis, V and J genes were assigned by comparing TCR nucleotide sequences against IMGT/GENE-DB human TR gene sequences. In a later analysis, CDR3 sequences and most-parsimonious VDJ recombination scenarios were assigned using the TCRdist pipeline. In a later analysis, every TCR beta chain was defined by the combination of its CDR3 amino acid sequence and its V-gene family, and reads without a unique V-gene family were dropped. To address suspected cross-contamination and a sequencing artifact, a later analysis removed roughly 640 highly shared, low-generation-probability nucleotide sequences. A later analysis calculated a clonal expansion index for each public chain from normalized within-repertoire ranks of inferred template counts. A later analysis computed generation probabilities with a VDJ recombination model fitted to out-of-frame rearrangements, and checked the results against IGoR. In a later analysis, hypergeometric tests were used to score TCR-TCR, TCR-HLA and TCR-CMV co-occurrence, with a repertoire-size bias correction applied to TCR pairs. In a later analysis, false discovery rates were estimated by permuting HLA or CMV assignments 20 times. A later analysis grouped co-occurring TCRs with DBSCAN, adding TCRdist sequence similarity when clustering within HLA-allele-positive subsets. Co-occurrence clustering excluded repertoires with fewer than 30,000 or more than 120,000 public chains, plus five with anomalous nucleotide sharing. TCRdb carries this immuneACCESS record with in-frame sequences only. Its versions omit some clonotypes, under half of them owing to an unresolved V gene in the studies checked, with the rest unexplained. V, J and clone size are those of that table, while D and trimming were read from the DNA. The sample includes 150,000 to 180,000 clones, with over 70% observed a single time. Jointly, the top ten make up around 2.3% of the sample.

Deletion took 0 bases off V and 3 bases off J, with a span of 10 bases between the germline ends. Taken from the germline V gene, the CDR1 and CDR2 loops are SGHDT and YYEEEE. Spanning cysteine to phenylalanine, the CDR3 consists of 15 amino acids. CDR3 DNA is the only sequence kept; it has 45 bases, read in frame from the first base. This clonotype was obtained from a man aged 30 to 39 in good health and CMV-seronegative. The chain is assembled from TRBV5-6 and TRBJ1-5; a tentative D match to TRBD1 spans 6 bases. The sequenced material came from PBMCs. The CDR3 region reads CASSLGGQNNQPQHF. Here is the DNA: TGTGCCAGCAGCTTGGGAGGACAGAACAATCAGCCCCAGCATTTT. Reference TRBV5-6 and TRBJ1-5 genes cover what lies past the CDR3, so the full variable domain is DAGVTQSPTHLIKTRGQQVTLRCSPKSGHDTVSWYQQALGQGPQFIFQYYEEEERQRGNFPDRFSGHQFPNYSSELNVNALLLGDSALYLCASSLGGQNNQPQHFGDGTRLSIL.